This T cell receptor (beta chain) was observed in a study of blood T cell repertoires in COVID-19. The study recruited people aged 18 to 89 years across approximately 25 US areas. Cohort 3 recovery required two negative PCRs, clearance, or symptom resolution. Only in-frame clones appear in the TCRdb table, and some are missing; sequencing was by immunoSEQ multiplex PCR. Among 200,000 to 250,000 clones listed, approximately 85% were seen once. The CDR3 consists of 16 residues. J was trimmed by 8 bases and V by 4 bases; bases with no gene match: 9. Germline V gene data show CDR1 as KGHDR and CDR2 as SFDVKD.

The source of this sequence is a woman between 45 and 60 years old who had recovered from COVID-19. The chain joins TRBV24-1 to TRBJ2-1, with 11 bases matching TRBD2. Material: PBMCs or T cells enriched from blood (not recorded which). In nucleotides, the CDR3 is TGTGCCACCAGTGACAATAGCGGGAGGGCCTTAGATGAGCAGTTCTTC. Translating gives CATSDNSGRALDEQFF.